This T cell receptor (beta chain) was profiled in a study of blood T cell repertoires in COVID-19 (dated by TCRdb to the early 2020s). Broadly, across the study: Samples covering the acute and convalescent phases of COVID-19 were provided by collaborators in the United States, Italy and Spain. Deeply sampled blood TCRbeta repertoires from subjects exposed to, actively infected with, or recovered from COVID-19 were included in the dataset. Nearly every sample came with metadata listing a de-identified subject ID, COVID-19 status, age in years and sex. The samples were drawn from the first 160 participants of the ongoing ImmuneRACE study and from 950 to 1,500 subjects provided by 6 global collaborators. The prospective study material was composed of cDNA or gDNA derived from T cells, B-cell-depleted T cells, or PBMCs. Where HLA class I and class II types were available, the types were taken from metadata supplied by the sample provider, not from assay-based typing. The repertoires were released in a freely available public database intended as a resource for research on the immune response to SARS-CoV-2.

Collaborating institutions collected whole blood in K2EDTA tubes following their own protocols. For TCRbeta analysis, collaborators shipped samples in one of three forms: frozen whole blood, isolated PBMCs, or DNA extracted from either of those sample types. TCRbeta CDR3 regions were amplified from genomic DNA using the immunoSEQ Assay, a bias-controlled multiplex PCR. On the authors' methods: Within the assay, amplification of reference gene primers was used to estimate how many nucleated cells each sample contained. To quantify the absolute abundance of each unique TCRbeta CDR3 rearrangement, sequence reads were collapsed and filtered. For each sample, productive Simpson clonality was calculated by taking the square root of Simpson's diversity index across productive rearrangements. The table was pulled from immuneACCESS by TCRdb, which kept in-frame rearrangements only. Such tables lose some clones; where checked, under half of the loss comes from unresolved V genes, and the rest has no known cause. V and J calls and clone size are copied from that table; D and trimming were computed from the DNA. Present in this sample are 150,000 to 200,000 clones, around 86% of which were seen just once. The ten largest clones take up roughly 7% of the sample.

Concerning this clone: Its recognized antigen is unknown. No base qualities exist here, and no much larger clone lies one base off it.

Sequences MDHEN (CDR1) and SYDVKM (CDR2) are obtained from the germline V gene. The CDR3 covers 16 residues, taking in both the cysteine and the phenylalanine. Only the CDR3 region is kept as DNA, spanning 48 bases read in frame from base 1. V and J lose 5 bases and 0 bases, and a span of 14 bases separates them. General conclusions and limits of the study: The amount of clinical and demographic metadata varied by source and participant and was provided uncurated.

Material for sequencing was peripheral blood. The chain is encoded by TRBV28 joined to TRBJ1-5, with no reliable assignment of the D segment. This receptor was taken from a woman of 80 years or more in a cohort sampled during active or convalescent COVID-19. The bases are TGTGCCAGCAGTCCGAGGGCAGGTTATAGCAATCAGCCCCAGCATTTT. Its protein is CASSPRAGYSNQPQHF.